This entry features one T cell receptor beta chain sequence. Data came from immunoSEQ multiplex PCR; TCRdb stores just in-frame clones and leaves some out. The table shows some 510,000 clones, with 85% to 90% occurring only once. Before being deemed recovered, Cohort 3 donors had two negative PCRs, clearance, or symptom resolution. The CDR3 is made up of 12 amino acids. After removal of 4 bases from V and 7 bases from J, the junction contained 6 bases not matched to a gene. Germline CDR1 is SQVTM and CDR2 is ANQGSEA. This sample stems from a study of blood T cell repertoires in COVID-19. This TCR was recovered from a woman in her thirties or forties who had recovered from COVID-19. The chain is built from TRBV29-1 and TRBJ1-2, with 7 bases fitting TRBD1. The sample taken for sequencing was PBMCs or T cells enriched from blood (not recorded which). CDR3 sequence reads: CSVGGGGGGYTF. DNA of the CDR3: TGCAGCGTTGGAGGAGGGGGCGGTGGCTACACCTTC.